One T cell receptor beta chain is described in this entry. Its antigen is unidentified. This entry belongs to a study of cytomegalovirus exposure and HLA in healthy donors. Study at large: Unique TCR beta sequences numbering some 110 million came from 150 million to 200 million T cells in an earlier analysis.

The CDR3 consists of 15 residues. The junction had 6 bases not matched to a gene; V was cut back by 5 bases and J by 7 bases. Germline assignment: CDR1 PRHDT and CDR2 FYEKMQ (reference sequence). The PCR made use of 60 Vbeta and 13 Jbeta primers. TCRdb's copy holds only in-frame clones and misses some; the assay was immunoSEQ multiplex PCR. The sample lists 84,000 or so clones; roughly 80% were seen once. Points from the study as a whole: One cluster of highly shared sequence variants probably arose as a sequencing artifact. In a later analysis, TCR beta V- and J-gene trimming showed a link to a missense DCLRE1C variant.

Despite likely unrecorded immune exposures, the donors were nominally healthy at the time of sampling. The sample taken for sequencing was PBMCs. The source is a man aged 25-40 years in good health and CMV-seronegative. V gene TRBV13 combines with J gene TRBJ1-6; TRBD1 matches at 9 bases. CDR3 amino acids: CASSLQGASNSPLHF. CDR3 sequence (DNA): TGTGCCAGCAGCCTACAGGGGGCAAGCAATTCACCCCTCCACTTT.